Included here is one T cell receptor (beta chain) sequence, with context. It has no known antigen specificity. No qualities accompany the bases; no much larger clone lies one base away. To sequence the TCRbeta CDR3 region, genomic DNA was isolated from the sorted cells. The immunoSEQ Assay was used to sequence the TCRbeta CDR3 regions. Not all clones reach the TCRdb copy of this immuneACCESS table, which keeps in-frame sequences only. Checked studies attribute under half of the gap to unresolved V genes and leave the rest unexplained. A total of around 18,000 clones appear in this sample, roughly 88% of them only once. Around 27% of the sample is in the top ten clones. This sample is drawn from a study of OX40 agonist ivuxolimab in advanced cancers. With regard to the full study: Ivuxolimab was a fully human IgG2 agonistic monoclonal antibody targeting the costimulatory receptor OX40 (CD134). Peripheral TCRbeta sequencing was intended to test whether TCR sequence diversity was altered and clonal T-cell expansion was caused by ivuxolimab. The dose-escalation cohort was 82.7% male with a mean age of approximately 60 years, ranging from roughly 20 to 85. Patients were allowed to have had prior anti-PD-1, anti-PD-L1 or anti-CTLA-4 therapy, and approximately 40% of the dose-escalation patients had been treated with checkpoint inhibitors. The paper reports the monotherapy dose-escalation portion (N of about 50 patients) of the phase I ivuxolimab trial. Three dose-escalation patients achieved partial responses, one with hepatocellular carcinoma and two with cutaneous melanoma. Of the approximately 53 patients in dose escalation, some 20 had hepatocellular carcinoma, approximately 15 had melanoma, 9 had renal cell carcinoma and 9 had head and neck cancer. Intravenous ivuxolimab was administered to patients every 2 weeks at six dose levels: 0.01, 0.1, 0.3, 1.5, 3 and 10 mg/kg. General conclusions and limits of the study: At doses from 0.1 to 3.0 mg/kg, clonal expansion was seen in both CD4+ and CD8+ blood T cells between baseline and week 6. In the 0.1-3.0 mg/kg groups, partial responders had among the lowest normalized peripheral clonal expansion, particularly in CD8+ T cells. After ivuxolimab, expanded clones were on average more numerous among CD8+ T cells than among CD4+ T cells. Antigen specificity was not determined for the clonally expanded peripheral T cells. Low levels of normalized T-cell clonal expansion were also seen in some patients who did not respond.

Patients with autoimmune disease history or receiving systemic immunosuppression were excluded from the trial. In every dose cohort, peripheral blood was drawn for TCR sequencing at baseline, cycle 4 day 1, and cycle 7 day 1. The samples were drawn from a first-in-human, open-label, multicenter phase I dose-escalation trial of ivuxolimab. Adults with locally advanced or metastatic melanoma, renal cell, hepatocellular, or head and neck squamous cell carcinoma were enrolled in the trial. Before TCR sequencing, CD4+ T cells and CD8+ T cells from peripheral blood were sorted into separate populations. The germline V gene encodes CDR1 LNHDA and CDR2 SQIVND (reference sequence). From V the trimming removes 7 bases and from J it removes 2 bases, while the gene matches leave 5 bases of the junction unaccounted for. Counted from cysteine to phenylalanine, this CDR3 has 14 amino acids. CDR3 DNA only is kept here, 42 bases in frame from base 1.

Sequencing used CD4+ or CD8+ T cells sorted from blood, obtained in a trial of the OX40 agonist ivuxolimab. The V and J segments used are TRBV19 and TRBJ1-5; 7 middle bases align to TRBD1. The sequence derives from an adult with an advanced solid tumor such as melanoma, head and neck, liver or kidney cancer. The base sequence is TGTGCCAGTAACTACAGGGGAGGCAATCAGCCCCAGCATTTT. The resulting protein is CASNYRGGNQPQHF.